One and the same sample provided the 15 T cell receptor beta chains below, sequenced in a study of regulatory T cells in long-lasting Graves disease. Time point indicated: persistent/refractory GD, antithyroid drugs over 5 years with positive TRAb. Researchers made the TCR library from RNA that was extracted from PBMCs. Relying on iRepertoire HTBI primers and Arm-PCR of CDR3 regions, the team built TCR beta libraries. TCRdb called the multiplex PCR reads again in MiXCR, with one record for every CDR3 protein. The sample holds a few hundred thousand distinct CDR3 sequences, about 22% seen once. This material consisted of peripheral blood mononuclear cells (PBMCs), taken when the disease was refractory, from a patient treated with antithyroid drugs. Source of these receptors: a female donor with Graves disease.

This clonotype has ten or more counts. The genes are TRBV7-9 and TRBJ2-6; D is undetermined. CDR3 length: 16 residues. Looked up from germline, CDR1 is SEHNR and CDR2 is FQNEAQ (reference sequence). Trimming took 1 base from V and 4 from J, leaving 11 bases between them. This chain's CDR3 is CASSLGPPPGANVLTF. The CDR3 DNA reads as TGTGCCAGCAGCTTAGGTCCCCCGCCGGGGGCCAACGTCCTGACTTTC.

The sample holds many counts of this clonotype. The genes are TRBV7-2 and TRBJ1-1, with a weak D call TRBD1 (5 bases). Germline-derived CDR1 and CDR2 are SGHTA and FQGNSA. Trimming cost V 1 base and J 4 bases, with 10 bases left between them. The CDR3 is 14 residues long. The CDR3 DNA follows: TGTGCCAGCAGCTTAGTGGGGGTGGGCACTGAAGCTTTCTTT. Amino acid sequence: CASSLVGVGTEAFF.

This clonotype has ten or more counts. The CDR3 region is CASSDRGTEAFF. The CDR3 DNA follows: TGTGCCAGTTCGGACAGGGGCACTGAAGCTTTCTTT. The chain carries TRBV28 and TRBJ1-1; 9 bases are a match to TRBD1. Germline CDR1 reads MDHEN; CDR2 reads SYDVKM. The CDR3 covers 12 residues. V lost 9 bases and J lost 4; bases outside the gene matches: 3. Full variable domain (rest looked up from reference TRBV28 and TRBJ1-1): DVKVTQSSRYLVKRTGEKVFLECVQDMDHENMFWYRQDPGLGLRLIYFSYDVKMKEKGDIPEGYSVSREKKERFSLILESASTNQTSMYLCASSDRGTEAFFGQGTRLTVV.

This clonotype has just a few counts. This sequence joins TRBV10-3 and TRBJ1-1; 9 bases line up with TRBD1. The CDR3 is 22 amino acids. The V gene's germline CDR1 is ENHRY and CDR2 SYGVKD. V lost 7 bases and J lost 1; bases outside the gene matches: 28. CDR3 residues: CAITLTLRDRDKGSRRNTEAFF. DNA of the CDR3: TGTGCCATCACCCTTACTCTCCGGGACAGGGACAAAGGGAGCAGGAGGAACACTGAAGCTTTCTTT.

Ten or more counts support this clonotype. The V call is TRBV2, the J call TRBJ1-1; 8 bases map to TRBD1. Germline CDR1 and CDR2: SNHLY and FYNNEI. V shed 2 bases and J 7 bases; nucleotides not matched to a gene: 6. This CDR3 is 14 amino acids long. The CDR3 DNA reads TGTGCCAGCAGTGAACAGGGGGCGTTGGTTGAAGCTTTCTTT. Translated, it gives CASSEQGALVEAFF.

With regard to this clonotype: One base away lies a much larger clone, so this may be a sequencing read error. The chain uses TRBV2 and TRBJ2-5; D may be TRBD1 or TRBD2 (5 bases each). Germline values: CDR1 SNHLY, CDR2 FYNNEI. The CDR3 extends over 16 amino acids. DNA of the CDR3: TGTGCCAGCAGTGAACGGTCGGTAGGGGACCAAGAGACCCAGCACTTC. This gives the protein CASSERSVGDQETQHF.

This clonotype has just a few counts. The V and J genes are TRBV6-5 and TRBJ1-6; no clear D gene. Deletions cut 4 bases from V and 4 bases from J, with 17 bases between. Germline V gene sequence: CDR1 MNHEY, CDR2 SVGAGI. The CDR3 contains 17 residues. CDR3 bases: TGTGCCAGCAGTTCCCAATACGACATGACTTATAATTCACCCCTCCACTTT. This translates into CASSSQYDMTYNSPLHF.

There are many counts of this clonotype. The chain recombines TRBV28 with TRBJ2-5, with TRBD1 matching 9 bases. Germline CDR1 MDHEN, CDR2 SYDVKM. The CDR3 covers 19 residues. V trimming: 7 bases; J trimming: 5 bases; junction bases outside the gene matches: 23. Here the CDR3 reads CASTKLSGWGQGVEETQYF. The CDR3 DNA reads TGTGCCAGCACCAAACTATCAGGGTGGGGACAGGGAGTGGAGGAGACCCAGTACTTC.

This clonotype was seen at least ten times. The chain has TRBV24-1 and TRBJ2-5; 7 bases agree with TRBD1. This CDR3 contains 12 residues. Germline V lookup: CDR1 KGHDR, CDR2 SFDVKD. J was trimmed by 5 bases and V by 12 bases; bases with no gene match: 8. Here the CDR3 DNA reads TGTGCCGTTGGACAGGAACCGGAGACCCAGTACTTC. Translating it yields CAVGQEPETQYF.

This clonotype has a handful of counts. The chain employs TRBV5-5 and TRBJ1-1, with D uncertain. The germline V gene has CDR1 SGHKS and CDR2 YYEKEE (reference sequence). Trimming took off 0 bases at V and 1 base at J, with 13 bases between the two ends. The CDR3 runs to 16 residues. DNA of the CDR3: TGTGCCAGCAGCTTGGCTCAGAGTCATCGGAACACTGAAGCTTTCTTT. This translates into CASSLAQSHRNTEAFF.

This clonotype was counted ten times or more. The CDR3 region is CASSFPLEGYEQYF. The CDR3 coding sequence is TGTGCCAGCAGTTTCCCCCTGGAGGGTTACGAGCAGTACTTC. The V and J genes are TRBV28 and TRBJ2-7; D is possibly TRBD2 (6 bases). Deletions cut 3 bases from V and 4 bases from J, with 13 bases between. CDR3 length: 14 residues. The germline CDR1 and CDR2 sequences are MDHEN and SYDVKM.

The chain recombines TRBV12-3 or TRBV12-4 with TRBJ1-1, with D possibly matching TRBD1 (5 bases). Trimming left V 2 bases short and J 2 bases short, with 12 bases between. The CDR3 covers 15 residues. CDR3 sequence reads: CASSLLPGGNTEAFF. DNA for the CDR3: TGTGCCAGCAGTTTACTCCCCGGGGGAAACACTGAAGCTTTCTTT.

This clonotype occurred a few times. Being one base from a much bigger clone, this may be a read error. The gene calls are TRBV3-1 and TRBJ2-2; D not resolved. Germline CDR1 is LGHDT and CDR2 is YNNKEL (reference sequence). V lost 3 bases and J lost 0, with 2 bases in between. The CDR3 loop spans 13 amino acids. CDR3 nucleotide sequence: TGTGCCAGCAGCCATTCGAACACCGGGGAGCTGTTTTTT. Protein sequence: CASSHSNTGELFF.

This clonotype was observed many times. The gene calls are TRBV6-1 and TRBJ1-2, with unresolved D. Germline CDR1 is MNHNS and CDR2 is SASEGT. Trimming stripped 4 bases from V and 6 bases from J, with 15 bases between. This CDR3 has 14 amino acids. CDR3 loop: CASSAFGGRDGYTF. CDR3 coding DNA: TGTGCCAGCAGTGCCTTCGGTGGGCGAGATGGCTACACCTTC.

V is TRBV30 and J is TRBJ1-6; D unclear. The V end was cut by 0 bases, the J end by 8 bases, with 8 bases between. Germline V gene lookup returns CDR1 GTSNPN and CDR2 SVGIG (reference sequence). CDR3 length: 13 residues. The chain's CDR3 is CAWSVRGDSPLHF. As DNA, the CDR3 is TGTGCCTGGAGTGTACGGGGAGATTCACCCCTCCACTTT.